What follows are 9 T cell receptor beta chains derived from one specimen sequenced in a study of identical twins. Each CDR3 protein is one row after TCRdb ran MiXCR on the 5' RACE reads. The sample holds 1.5 million to 2 million distinct CDR3 sequences, roughly a third seen once. The sample comprised cord blood. Receptors originate from a newborn girl in good health.

This clonotype is a singleton in its sample. This chain links TRBV20-1 with TRBJ2-5; tentatively, D is TRBD2 (6 bases). The germline gives CDR1 DFQATT, CDR2 SNEGSKA (reference sequence). V dropped 6 bases and J dropped 11 bases, with 25 bases sitting between them. The CDR3 runs 14 residues. The CDR3 loop reads CSAVGSLSSNKQYF. The CDR3, as DNA: TGCAGTGCCGTCGGGAGTCTGAGTAGCAATAAGCAGTACTTC.

This chain joins TRBV9 and TRBJ1-1; D unclear. The ends were cut back, 4 bases at V and 0 bases at J, with 10 bases in the middle. Germline CDR1 reads SGDLS; CDR2 reads YYNGEE. The CDR3 loop spans 14 amino acids. CDR3 protein: CASSTTRMNTEAFF. The CDR3 nucleotides read TGTGCCAGCAGCACCACCCGGATGAACACTGAAGCTTTCTTT.

The J gene is TRBJ2-5, the V gene TRBV20-1, with D unclear. Deletions cut 0 bases from V and 9 bases from J, with 5 bases between. The CDR3 contains 10 residues. Germline values: CDR1 DFQATT, CDR2 SNEGSKA (reference sequence). CDR3 DNA: TGCAGTGCTAGAGATTATGCCCAGTACTTC. The encoded protein is CSARDYAQYF.

This clonotype was detected only once. The rearrangement links TRBV12-3 or TRBV12-4 to TRBJ2-7, with 7 positions matching TRBD2. Trimming at V came to 6 bases and at J to 2 bases, leaving 10 bases not matched to a gene. The CDR3 covers 15 residues. DNA of the CDR3: TGTGCCAGCAGCCCAGCTAGCGGAGGAACCTACGAGCAGTACTTC. Translated, it gives CASSPASGGTYEQYF.

The chain is built from TRBV4-2 and TRBJ2-1; 10 nucleotides line up with TRBD2. The J segment lost 9 bases and the V segment lost 1 base, leaving 9 bases of the junction unmatched. Germline CDR1 reads LGHNA; CDR2 reads YNFKEQ. The CDR3 is 16 residues long. This CDR3 is CASSQGAGGLLGEQFF. The CDR3 DNA is TGTGCCAGCAGCCAAGGAGCGGGGGGGCTTTTAGGTGAGCAGTTCTTC.

The CDR3 spells CASSRGTLRFYNEQFF. The CDR3 DNA reads TGTGCCAGCAGTCGAGGGACTCTTAGATTCTACAATGAGCAGTTCTTC. This chain uses TRBV2 with TRBJ2-1; D is possibly TRBD2 (6 bases). CDR1 and CDR2 (germline): SNHLY, FYNNEI. This CDR3 spans 16 amino acids. Trimming pared 5 bases from V and 3 bases from J, leaving 17 bases between.

The sample holds a few counts of this clonotype. The gene calls are TRBV18 and TRBJ2-4; 10 bases are shared with TRBD2. Germline CDR1 KGHSH, CDR2 LQKENI. The trim removed 3 bases at V and 3 bases at J, leaving 5 bases unmatched. This CDR3 is 16 amino acids long. The CDR3: CASSPLAGDGKNIQYF. CDR3 nucleotides: TGTGCCAGCTCACCTCTAGCGGGAGATGGCAAAAACATTCAGTACTTC.

The V call is TRBV29-1, the J call TRBJ1-6; D is uncertain. V shed 4 bases and J shed 7 bases, with 11 bases lying between them. Looked up from germline, CDR1 is SQVTM and CDR2 is ANQGSEA. This CDR3 contains 13 residues. CDR3 sequence reads: CSVASGRNSPLHF. CDR3 DNA sequence: TGCAGCGTTGCTTCGGGCAGAAATTCACCCCTCCACTTT.

The chain employs TRBV10-2 and TRBJ2-7, with D perhaps matching TRBD1 (5 bases). CDR1 and CDR2 (germline): WSHSY, SAAADI. The CDR3 is 15 amino acids. Trimming pared 0 bases from V and 3 bases from J, leaving 12 bases between. The CDR3 bases are TGCGCCAGCAGTGAGTCAGGATGGGGCAGCTACGAGCAGTACTTC. It translates to CASSESGWGSYEQYF.